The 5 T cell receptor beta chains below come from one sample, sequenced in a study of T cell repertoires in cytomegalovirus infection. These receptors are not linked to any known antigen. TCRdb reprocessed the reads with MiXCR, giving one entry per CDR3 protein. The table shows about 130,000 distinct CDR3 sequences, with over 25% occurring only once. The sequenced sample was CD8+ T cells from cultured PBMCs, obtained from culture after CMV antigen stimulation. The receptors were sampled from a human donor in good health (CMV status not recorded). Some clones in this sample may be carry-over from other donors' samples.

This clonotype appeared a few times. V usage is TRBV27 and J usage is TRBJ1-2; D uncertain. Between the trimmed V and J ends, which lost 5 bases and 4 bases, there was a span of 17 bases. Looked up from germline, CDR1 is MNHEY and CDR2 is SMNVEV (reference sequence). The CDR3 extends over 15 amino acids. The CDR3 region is CASSTISPGGYGYTF. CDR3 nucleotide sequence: TGTGCCAGCAGTACAATTAGCCCAGGTGGCTATGGCTACACCTTC.

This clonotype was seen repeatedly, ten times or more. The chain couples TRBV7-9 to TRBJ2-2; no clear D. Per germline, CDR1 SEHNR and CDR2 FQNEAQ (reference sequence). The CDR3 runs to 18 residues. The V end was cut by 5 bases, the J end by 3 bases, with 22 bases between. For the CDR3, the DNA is TGTGCCAGCAGCCAGCCTCGACGGACCGGTTGGGACACCGGGGAGCTGTTTTTT. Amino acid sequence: CASSQPRRTGWDTGELFF.

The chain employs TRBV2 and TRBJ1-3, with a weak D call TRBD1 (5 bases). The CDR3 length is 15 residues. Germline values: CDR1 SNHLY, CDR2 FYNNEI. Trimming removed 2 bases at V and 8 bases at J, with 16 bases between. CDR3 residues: CASSERWGREDTIYF. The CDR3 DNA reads TGTGCCAGCAGTGAAAGGTGGGGCAGGGAAGACACCATATATTTT. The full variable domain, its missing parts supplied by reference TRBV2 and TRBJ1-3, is EPEVTQTPSHQVTQMGQEVILRCVPISNHLYFYWYRQILGQKVEFLVSFYNNEISEKSEIFDDQFSVERPDGSNFTLKIRSTKLEDSAMYFCASSERWGREDTIYFGEGSWLTVV.

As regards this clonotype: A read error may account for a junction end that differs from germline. CDR3 sequence: CASSSGNGSTIYF. CDR3 nucleotides: TGCGCCAGCAGCTCAGGGAATGGAAGCACCATATATTTT. The chain uses TRBV5-1 and TRBJ1-3, with D perhaps TRBD1 (5 bases). Germline V gives CDR1 SGHRS, CDR2 YFSETQ. CDR3 length: 13 amino acids.

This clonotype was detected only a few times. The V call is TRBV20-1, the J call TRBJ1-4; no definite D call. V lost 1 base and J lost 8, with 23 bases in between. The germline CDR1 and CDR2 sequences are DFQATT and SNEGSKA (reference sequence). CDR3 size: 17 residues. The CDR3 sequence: CSARVRVWAPRWEKLFF. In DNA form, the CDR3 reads TGCAGTGCTAGAGTCCGGGTTTGGGCACCAAGGTGGGAAAAACTGTTTTTT.